The TCR beta chain described here comes from a study of a mutant IDH1 vaccine in newly diagnosed glioma. Produced via immunoSEQ multiplex PCR; TCRdb's table is partial and in-frame only. The sample consists of 20,000 to 25,000 clones, roughly 90% of them appearing once. Of note for this clone: Antigen specificity is unknown.

The V end was cut by 1 base, the J end by 2 bases, with 8 bases between. This CDR3 contains 14 residues. Germline values: CDR1 MNHNS, CDR2 SASEGT. Whole-study findings and limits: Among patients, around 95% showed immune responses induced by the vaccine.

Time point indicated: baseline, week 1 (first vaccination visit). Treatment here: pre-vaccination baseline after standard-of-care therapy. The rearrangement joins TRBV6-1 to TRBJ1-2; a possible D gene is TRBD1 (6 bases). The material sequenced was PBMCs, taken from a glioma patient treated with radiotherapy, temozolomide or both. The receptor was isolated from a man aged 25-40 years with glioma. The CDR3 region has the DNA TGTGCCAGCAGTGAAGGGGGGGCCAACTATGGCTACACCTTC. Its protein is CASSEGGANYGYTF.